This T cell receptor beta chain was identified in a study of glioma-infiltrating T cells after dendritic cell vaccination. The time point denotes: after dendritic cell vaccination, including at tumor progression/relapse. After removal of 6 bases from V and 7 bases from J, the junction contained 7 bases not matched to a gene. Germline assignment: CDR1 SGHNT and CDR2 YYREEE (reference sequence). This CDR3 region has 14 residues. This clone was seen just once. The primer mix had 60 V beta and 13 J beta primers. The assay was immunoSEQ multiplex PCR, and TCRdb's table has in-frame clones only and misses some. The sample has 100,000 or so clones, around 89% seen once; the top ten hold roughly 2.8%.

The rearrangement joins TRBV5-4 to TRBJ1-4; 9 nucleotides agree with TRBD1. The clonotype comes from a human donor with glioblastoma. Sequenced here: blood, sampled after dendritic cell vaccination. In DNA form, the CDR3 reads TGTGCCAGCAAAGGACAGGGGTTGGGTGAAAAACTGTTTTTT. It is translated as CASKGQGLGEKLFF.